Listed here are 26 T cell receptor beta chains from one sample, sequenced in a study of blood T cell repertoires in COVID-19 (dated by TCRdb to about 2020). To prepare the library, the immunoSEQ multiplex PCR assay was applied. Here the immuneACCESS table is served through TCRdb, limited to in-frame sequences with V and J called. Missing clones are a known gap in these copies; in checked studies unresolved V genes cover under half, and the rest lacks a known reason. The sample table lists fewer than 450,000 clones, 88% of them with a count of one. The top ten clonotypes cover approximately 2.1% of the sample. Sample: PBMCs or T cells enriched from blood (not recorded which). The receptors stem from a woman in her thirties or forties with acute COVID-19.

The V call is TRBV9, the J call TRBJ1-6; D may be TRBD1 (5 bases). This CDR3 contains 14 residues. The germline V gene encodes CDR1 SGDLS and CDR2 YYNGEE. V lost 4 bases and J 10 bases, leaving 15 bases between the germline ends. The CDR3 bases are TGTGCCAGCAGCCCCTCAGGGCTTTGGTCACCCCTCCACTTT. It is translated as CASSPSGLWSPLHF. Combining the CDR3 with reference TRBV9 and TRBJ1-6 gives the whole variable domain DSGVTQTPKHLITATGQRVTLRCSPRSGDLSVYWYQQSLDQGLQFLIQYYNGEERAKGNILERFSAQQFPDLHSELNLSSLELGDSALYFCASSPSGLWSPLHFGNGTRLTVT.

The V call is TRBV7-2, the J call TRBJ2-1, with 11 bases fitting TRBD2. Trimming at V came to 5 bases and at J to 8 bases, leaving 8 bases not matched to a gene. Germline V CDR1 and CDR2: SGHTA, FQGNSA. CDR3 length: 15 amino acids. The CDR3 bases are TGTGCCAGCAGCCCAGTAGCGGGGGGGTGGGATGAGCAGTTCTTC. It translates to CASSPVAGGWDEQFF.

V is TRBV13 and J is TRBJ1-2; 9 bases match TRBD1. The V gene's germline CDR1 is PRHDT and CDR2 FYEKMQ (reference sequence). The CDR3 is 15 residues long. The V gene end was trimmed by 5 bases and the J gene end by 1 base; junction bases not matched to a gene: 5. In DNA, the CDR3 is TGTGCCAGCAGCACCGGGACAGGGATTAACTATGGCTACACCTTC. It specifies CASSTGTGINYGYTF.

The chain couples TRBV29-1 to TRBJ2-5; 7 bases are a match to TRBD1. The CDR3 has 12 residues. CDR1 SQVTM and CDR2 ANQGSEA come from the germline V gene. Trimming removed 5 bases from V and 4 bases from J; junction bases left unmatched: 4. The CDR3 DNA follows: TGCAGCGTTAGACAGGGCGGAGAGACCCAGTACTTC. The encoded protein is CSVRQGGETQYF.

This chain uses TRBV12-3 or TRBV12-4 with TRBJ1-2; 7 bases agree with TRBD1. The V segment lost 5 bases and the J segment 8 bases; nucleotides outside the gene matches: 8. This CDR3 contains 13 residues. CDR3 coding DNA: TGTGCCAGCAGTCACTCGACAGGGTTCGGCTACACCTTC. Translating it yields CASSHSTGFGYTF.

V and J are TRBV7-8 and TRBJ2-2, with 7 bases lining up with TRBD1. CDR1 and CDR2 from the germline V gene are SGHVS and FQNEAQ. The V gene end was trimmed by 3 bases and the J gene end by 3 bases; junction bases not matched to a gene: 7. CDR3 size: 16 residues. In nucleotides, the CDR3 is TGTGCCAGCAGCTTGGCTATCACAGGGGACACCGGGGAGCTGTTTTTT. It translates to CASSLAITGDTGELFF.

CDR3 sequence (DNA): TGTGCCAGCAGCCCACTAGGGAATGAGCAGTTCTTC. Encoded protein: CASSPLGNEQFF. The V call is TRBV27, the J call TRBJ2-1; a weak D match, TRBD2 (5 bases). The CDR3 totals 12 residues. Germline V lookup: CDR1 MNHEY, CDR2 SMNVEV (reference sequence). V gave up 6 bases and J gave up 7 bases, with 10 bases separating them.

In this sample, this clone turned up once. The chain employs TRBV5-8 and TRBJ1-3; no clear D. Germline-derived CDR1 and CDR2 are SGHTS and YDEGEE. V dropped 4 bases and J dropped 0 bases, with 17 bases sitting between them. The length of the CDR3 is 17 residues. The CDR3 bases are TGTGCCAGCAGCCCCCTCTGGGCGCCTAACTCTGGAAACACCATATATTTT. It yields the protein CASSPLWAPNSGNTIYF.

The chain combines TRBV7-2 with TRBJ2-1; 10 nucleotides agree with TRBD2. The J segment lost 7 bases and the V segment lost 3 bases, leaving 6 bases of the junction unmatched. The germline gives CDR1 SGHTA, CDR2 FQGNSA. CDR3 length equals 15 residues. The CDR3 sequence is CASSFQRGGRNEQFF. DNA for the CDR3: TGTGCCAGCAGCTTCCAGCGGGGGGGGAGGAATGAGCAGTTCTTC.

The chain is built from TRBV18 and TRBJ1-3, with 9 bases lining up with TRBD1. The junction had 6 bases not matched to a gene; V was cut back by 5 bases and J by 1 base. The CDR3 totals 16 residues. The germline V gene has CDR1 KGHSH and CDR2 LQKENI. CDR3 amino acids: CASSAGTGRSGNTIYF. CDR3 sequence (DNA): TGTGCCAGCTCAGCCGGGACAGGGAGGTCTGGAAACACCATATATTTT.

The chain recombines TRBV30 with TRBJ2-2; the match to TRBD2 covers 7 bases. The CDR3 is made up of 15 amino acids. CDR1 GTSNPN and CDR2 SVGIG come from the germline V gene (reference sequence). Losses at the gene ends were 0 bases for V and 6 bases for J; bases not matched to a gene: 7. The CDR3 spells CAWSVRSRGAGELFF. CDR3 nucleotide sequence: TGTGCCTGGAGTGTAAGGAGCCGGGGGGCCGGGGAGCTGTTTTTT.

This chain links TRBV5-1 with TRBJ1-2, with D unclear. Trimming removed 1 base from V and 5 bases from J, with 12 bases in between. The germline CDR1 and CDR2 sequences are SGHRS and YFSETQ. CDR3 size: 14 residues. This chain's CDR3 is CASSLSSARYGYTF. Written as DNA, the CDR3 is TGCGCCAGCAGCTTGTCGTCAGCTAGGTATGGCTACACCTTC.

V and J are TRBV4-2 and TRBJ2-1, with D perhaps matching TRBD2 (6 bases). CDR3 length equals 16 residues. Germline CDR1 is LGHNA and CDR2 is YNFKEQ. The germline V and J ends were trimmed by 0 bases and 0 bases, with 9 bases remaining between them. CDR3 DNA: TGTGCCAGCAGCCAAGATCGGGGGAACTCCTACAATGAGCAGTTCTTC. Translating it yields CASSQDRGNSYNEQFF.

The rearrangement joins TRBV7-6 to TRBJ2-5; D is undetermined. V lost 5 bases and J 4 bases, leaving 5 bases between the germline ends. The germline V gene has CDR1 SGHVS and CDR2 FNYEAQ. CDR3 size: 11 residues. Here the CDR3 DNA reads TGTGCCAGCAGCCCCAGAGAGACCCAGTACTTC. Translation gives CASSPRETQYF.

The chain recombines TRBV23-1 with TRBJ2-2; 7 bases match TRBD1. TRBV23-1 is flagged as an ORF with uncertain function. With V trimmed by 5 bases and J by 5 bases, 5 bases remained unmatched. The CDR3 is 14 residues long. The CDR3 DNA reads TGCGCCAGCAGTACAGGGGTTCGAACCGGGGAGCTGTTTTTT. It translates to CASSTGVRTGELFF.

The rearrangement links TRBV29-1 to TRBJ2-7; D is uncertain. Germline values: CDR1 SQVTM, CDR2 ANQGSEA. V was trimmed by 3 bases and J by 3 bases, leaving 21 bases between them. CDR3 length: 16 amino acids. The CDR3 nucleotides read TGCAGCGTTGACTTCGGTGTCGGCGGTACTATCTACGAGCAGTACTTC. Translation gives CSVDFGVGGTIYEQYF.

The chain employs TRBV30 and TRBJ1-5; D call uncertain. Germline CDR1 and CDR2: GTSNPN and SVGIG (reference sequence). The CDR3 length is 13 residues. Deletions cut 1 base from V and 7 bases from J, with 11 bases between. The CDR3 DNA reads TGTGCCTGGAGTGCCGCGGGAGTCCAGCCCCAGCATTTT. Protein product: CAWSAAGVQPQHF.

This clone was picked up one time. The chain has TRBV3-1 (or the pseudogene TRBV3-2) and TRBJ2-3; perhaps TRBD1 as D (6 bases). The CDR3 sequence is 14 residues long. Trimming took off 2 bases at V and 4 bases at J, with 10 bases between the two ends. Per the germline V gene, CDR1 is LGHDT and CDR2 is YNNKEL (reference sequence). CDR3 protein: CASSQSGQPDTQYF. CDR3 nucleotide sequence: TGTGCCAGCAGCCAATCCGGACAGCCAGATACGCAGTATTTT.

In its sample, this clone was seen once. CDR3 nucleotides: TGTGCCAGCAGCGAGACAGGGGATGGCTACACCTTC. Translation gives CASSETGDGYTF. The V gene is TRBV6-5, the J gene TRBJ1-2; TRBD1 aligns across 8 bases. Looked up from germline, CDR1 is MNHEY and CDR2 is SVGAGI. The junction had 3 bases not matched to a gene; V was cut back by 6 bases and J by 6 bases. There are 12 residues in the CDR3.

This chain uses TRBV10-3 with TRBJ2-3, with 8 bases that match TRBD2. The V gene's germline CDR1 is ENHRY and CDR2 SYGVKD. The CDR3 length is 15 residues. V gave up 2 bases and J gave up 1 base; unmatched junction bases: 2. CDR3 residues: CAISELGGGTDTQYF. Written as DNA, the CDR3 is TGTGCCATCAGTGAGCTCGGGGGGGGCACAGATACGCAGTATTTT.

This chain links TRBV7-2 with TRBJ1-6, with 7 bases aligning to TRBD1. Germline V gene data show CDR1 as SGHTA and CDR2 as FQGNSA. Germline trimming cut 5 bases from V and 9 bases from J; bases unmatched to any gene: 10. CDR3 length: 15 residues. In DNA form, the CDR3 reads TGTGCCAGCAGCGACCGACAGGGTGGTGTTTCACCCCTCCACTTT. This sequence encodes CASSDRQGGVSPLHF.

V usage is TRBV5-4 and J usage is TRBJ1-6, with 7 bases identical to TRBD1. This CDR3 has 16 residues. V was pared by 4 bases and J by 7 bases, with 11 bases of the junction left unmatched. Germline loops: CDR1 SGHNT, CDR2 YYREEE (reference sequence). The CDR3 spells CASSHYPDRWNSPLHF. The DNA for the CDR3 is TGTGCCAGCAGCCATTATCCGGACAGGTGGAATTCACCCCTCCACTTT.

V usage is TRBV7-2 and J usage is TRBJ2-5, with TRBD2 matching over 10 bases. Germline trimming cut 3 bases from V and 4 bases from J; bases unmatched to any gene: 17. The CDR3 contains 19 residues. CDR1 and CDR2 from the germline V gene are SGHTA and FQGNSA. The CDR3: CASSLRGDIAGGNGETQYF. The CDR3 DNA sequence: TGTGCCAGCAGCTTGAGGGGAGATATAGCGGGGGGCAACGGAGAGACCCAGTACTTC.

The chain links TRBV4-1 to TRBJ1-2; a weak D match, TRBD1 (6 bases). Trimming removed 3 bases at V and 4 bases at J, with 18 bases between. The CDR3 is made up of 16 amino acids. The germline V gene encodes CDR1 MGHRA and CDR2 YSYEKL. DNA of the CDR3: TGCGCCAGCAGCCACGCAACAGGGCCGCCCGCCTATGGCTACACCTTC. This translates into CASSHATGPPAYGYTF.

This chain joins TRBV9 and TRBJ1-1; weak D call: TRBD1 (6 bases). This CDR3 spans 15 amino acids. V lost 0 bases and J 4 bases, leaving 13 bases between the germline ends. Germline CDR1 SGDLS, CDR2 YYNGEE. The CDR3 region is CASSVDPGVSTEAFF. CDR3 in DNA: TGTGCCAGCAGCGTAGACCCAGGGGTGAGCACTGAAGCTTTCTTT.

The chain combines TRBV12-3 or TRBV12-4 with TRBJ2-7; D possibly corresponds to TRBD1 (5 bases). The CDR3 is 13 residues long. The ends were cut back, 5 bases at V and 2 bases at J, with 10 bases in the middle. CDR3: CASSTRQTYEQYF. The CDR3 nucleotides read TGTGCCAGCAGTACGCGACAGACCTACGAGCAGTACTTC.